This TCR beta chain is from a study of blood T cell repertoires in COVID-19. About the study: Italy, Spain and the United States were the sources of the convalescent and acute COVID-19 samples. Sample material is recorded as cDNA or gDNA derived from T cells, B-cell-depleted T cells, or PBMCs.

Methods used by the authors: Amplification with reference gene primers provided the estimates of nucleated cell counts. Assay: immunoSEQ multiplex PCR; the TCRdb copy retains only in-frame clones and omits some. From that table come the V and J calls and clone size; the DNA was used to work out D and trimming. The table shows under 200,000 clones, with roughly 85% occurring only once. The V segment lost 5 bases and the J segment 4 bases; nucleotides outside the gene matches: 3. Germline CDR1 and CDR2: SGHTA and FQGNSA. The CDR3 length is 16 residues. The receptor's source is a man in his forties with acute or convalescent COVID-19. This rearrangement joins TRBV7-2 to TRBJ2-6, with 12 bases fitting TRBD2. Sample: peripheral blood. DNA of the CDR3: TGTGCCAGCAGCCTGACTAGCGGGGGAGGGGCCAACGTCCTGACTTTC. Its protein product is CASSLTSGGGANVLTF.